This T cell receptor beta chain was sequenced in a study of cytomegalovirus exposure and HLA in healthy donors. 13 Jbeta primers and 60 Vbeta primers were used for the PCR. Libraries were prepared by immunoSEQ multiplex PCR; TCRdb keeps only in-frame clonotypes and omits some of them. The repertoire holds approximately 150,000 clones, with 79% as singletons. This clone has a handful of counts. The V gene lost 4 bases and the J gene lost 8 bases, with 15 bases spanning the gap. Germline V CDR1 and CDR2: SGHDT, YYEEEE. The length of the CDR3 is 13 residues. The receptor comes from a middle-aged man in good health and CMV-seropositive. Source material: PBMCs. V and J are TRBV5-6 and TRBJ1-2; D call uncertain. The CDR3 reads CASSPQVIPGYTF. The CDR3 DNA follows: TGTGCCAGCAGCCCCCAGGTGATACCAGGCTACACCTTC.